The rows below give T cell receptor beta chains drawn from one sample of a study of cytomegalovirus exposure and HLA in healthy donors. The protocol was immunoSEQ multiplex PCR, while the TCRdb copy is restricted to in-frame clones and leaves out a portion. The sample lists about 120,000 clones, over 65% seen once, with around 20% in the top ten. Sequencing input: PBMCs. The source is a young man in good health and CMV-seropositive. Both conserved end residues are part of each CDR3. A D gene is named only where the DNA matches it firmly. Where a row states a size, it is once, few, many or the class of an expanded clone; other rows omit it.

j_call	v_call	d_call	clone_size	cdr3_aa	cdr3_nt
TRBJ1-2	TRBV13	-	-	CASSLVSQGRSGYTF	TGTGCCAGCAGCTTAGTCTCACAGGGACGATCGGGCTACACCTTC
TRBJ1-1	TRBV11-2	TRBD1	few	CASSSQGFDFF	TGTGCCAGCAGCTCACAGGGGTTTGATTTCTTT
TRBJ1-1	TRBV11-3	-	-	CASSLTDSTITEAFF	TGTGCCAGCAGCTTAACAGACAGTACGATCACTGAAGCTTTCTTT
TRBJ1-2	TRBV7-3	-	-	CASSPNSRGNYGYTF	TGTGCCAGCAGCCCGAACTCCAGGGGAAATTATGGCTACACCTTC
TRBJ1-1	TRBV5-1	TRBD1	-	CASSLGTGRSTEAFF	TGCGCCAGCAGCTTGGGGACAGGGAGGTCCACTGAAGCTTTCTTT
TRBJ2-7	TRBV5-4	-	-	CASSEGTSYEQYF	TGTGCCAGCAGCGAAGGGACATCCTACGAGCAGTACTTC
TRBJ2-3	TRBV28	-	-	CATGGGGGLGADTQYF	TGTGCCACCGGAGGTGGGGGGGGCTTAGGTGCAGATACGCAGTATTTT
TRBJ2-2	TRBV2	-	-	CASSLSGGELFF	TGTGCCAGCAGCCTATCCGGGGGGGAGCTGTTTTTT
TRBJ1-2	TRBV18	-	-	CASSPPQGTDNYGYTF	TGTGCCAGCTCACCACCGCAGGGGACCGATAACTATGGCTACACCTTC
TRBJ2-7	TRBV28	TRBD1	once	CASRNRGSLLREQYF	TGTGCCAGCAGAAACAGGGGTTCACTTCTACGCGAGCAGTACTTC
TRBJ2-3	TRBV7-3	TRBD2	-	CASASGGAFGDTQYF	TGTGCCAGCGCGAGCGGGGGGGCTTTCGGAGATACGCAGTATTTT
TRBJ2-4	TRBV6-5	TRBD1	-	CASRRQGLGKNIQYF	TGTGCCAGCAGACGACAGGGCTTGGGGAAAAACATTCAGTACTTC
TRBJ1-6	TRBV6-1	-	-	CASSARSIGSPLHF	TGTGCCAGCAGTGCGAGGTCGATTGGTTCACCCCTCCACTTT
TRBJ1-5	TRBV4-1	TRBD1	-	CASSQSRTGNNQPQHF	TGCGCCAGCAGCCAAAGTCGGACAGGGAACAATCAGCCCCAGCATTTT
TRBJ2-7	TRBV5-1	TRBD1	-	CASSFKDRGVYEQYF	TGCGCCAGCAGCTTTAAGGACAGGGGCGTCTACGAGCAGTACTTC
TRBJ1-2	TRBV29-1	-	-	CSGYVVRGNLEYGYPF	TGCAGCGGATACGTGGTGAGGGGGAATCTCGAATATGGCTACCCCTTC
TRBJ1-6	TRBV14	TRBD1	-	CASSHTEGGASYNSPLHF	TGTGCCAGCAGCCATACCGAAGGGGGCGCGTCCTATAATTCACCCCTCCACTTT
TRBJ1-6	TRBV27	-	-	CASTPDGDWGVNSPLHF	TGTGCCAGCACCCCAGACGGAGATTGGGGCGTTAATTCACCCCTCCACTTT
TRBJ1-5	TRBV28	TRBD1	-	CASNLDRGDNQPQHF	TGTGCCAGCAACCTTGACAGGGGGGACAATCAGCCCCAGCATTTT
TRBJ2-7	TRBV19	TRBD1	-	CASSLNLGQGAYEQYF	TGTGCCAGTAGTCTTAATCTCGGACAGGGGGCTTACGAGCAGTACTTC
TRBJ2-1	TRBV4-1	TRBD2	-	CASSQEDVAGGPYNEQFF	TGCGCCAGCAGCCAAGAAGACGTAGCGGGGGGGCCCTACAATGAGCAGTTCTTC
TRBJ2-7	TRBV27	-	-	CASSRYSFNGGPYEQYF	TGTGCCAGCAGTCGTTACTCCTTTAACGGGGGACCCTACGAGCAGTACTTC
TRBJ2-3	TRBV7-9	-	-	CASSTSTDTQYF	TGTGCCAGCAGCACTAGCACAGATACGCAGTATTTT
TRBJ1-5	TRBV27	-	-	CASSPGWGLGNQPQHF	TGTGCCAGCAGTCCAGGCTGGGGGCTCGGCAATCAGCCCCAGCATTTT